This T cell receptor beta chain emerged from a study of molecular identifiers for immune sequencing clone quantification. Findings and limits, study-wide: Effector cells had over 98% of their molecules in clones above 20 RNA copies, while naive cells had under 1%.

TCRdb ran MiXCR on the PCR reads and lists one entry per CDR3 protein. The table has approximately 630,000 distinct CDR3 sequences, around 25% seen once. CDR1 is SNHLY and CDR2 is FYNNEI in the germline V gene. CDR3 size: 12 residues. Trimming shortened V by 4 bases and J by 4 bases, and 5 bases separated the two germline ends. Researchers sorted naive CD8 T cells as cells that were CD8+CD4-CCR7+CD45RA+. This clonotype was seen a handful of times. What it binds is unknown. This chain connects TRBV2 to TRBJ1-3; D uncertain. Sequenced sample: naive CD8+ T cells from blood, with Jurkat cell RNA spiked in. Subset indicated: FACS-sorted CD8+CD4-CCR7+CD45RA+ naive T cells. This TCR came from a human donor in good health. Some libraries in this study had Jurkat cell RNA spiked in. CDR3 sequence reads: CASSARGNTIYF. The CDR3 DNA follows: TGTGCCAGCAGTGCGAGGGGAAACACCATATATTTT.